Following are 25 T cell receptor beta chains from one sample sequenced in a study of blood T cell repertoires in COVID-19. Assay: immunoSEQ multiplex PCR; the TCRdb copy retains only in-frame clones and omits some. The table lists around 160,000 clones, approximately 80% of them singletons. The sample consisted of PBMCs or T cells enriched from blood (not recorded which). The receptors shown here come from a man between 50 and 59 years old who had recovered from COVID-19.

The rearrangement uses TRBV2 and TRBJ1-5, with TRBD1 identical over 10 bases. The V gene's germline CDR1 is SNHLY and CDR2 FYNNEI. The J segment lost 7 bases and the V segment lost 5 bases, leaving 11 bases of the junction unmatched. The CDR3 is made up of 16 amino acids. This CDR3 reads CASSKSGTGVGQPQHF. The CDR3 coding sequence is TGTGCCAGCAGTAAGTCCGGGACAGGGGTTGGGCAGCCCCAGCATTTT.

This clone has only a few counts. The chain uses TRBV21-1 and TRBJ2-2; the listed D gene, TRBD1, was not tested against the DNA. TRBV21-1 is shown as a pseudogene. The CDR3 consists of 12 residues. CDR3 sequence reads: CASSKRRTEMFF. The CDR3 nucleotides are TGTGCCAGCAGCAAAAGGCGGACAGAGATGTTTTTT.

The chain has TRBV3-1 (or the pseudogene TRBV3-2) and TRBJ2-2; D is possibly TRBD2 (5 bases). CDR3 length: 14 amino acids. V lost 4 bases to trimming and J lost 3 bases, with 9 bases between them. Germline V gene sequence: CDR1 LGHDT, CDR2 YNNKEL (reference sequence). CDR3 sequence reads: CASSLMRDTGELFF. Here the CDR3 DNA reads TGTGCCAGCAGCCTTATGAGGGACACCGGGGAGCTGTTTTTT.

V is TRBV27 and J is TRBJ2-4, with a weak D call TRBD1 (5 bases). CDR1 and CDR2 from the germline V gene are MNHEY and SMNVEV (reference sequence). The CDR3 extends over 15 amino acids. Trimming left V 3 bases short and J 3 bases short, with 12 bases between. CDR3: CASSFLGASKNIQYF. DNA of the CDR3: TGTGCCAGCAGTTTTCTTGGGGCCAGCAAAAACATTCAGTACTTC.

V and J are TRBV29-1 and TRBJ2-3, with a possible D match to TRBD2 (6 bases). Trimming stripped 6 bases from V and 3 bases from J, with 13 bases between. Germline V gene data show CDR1 as SQVTM and CDR2 as ANQGSEA. The CDR3 sequence is 13 residues long. The CDR3 DNA reads as TGCAGCGTAAGGCGGGACGGTACAGATACGCAGTATTTT. It yields the protein CSVRRDGTDTQYF.

The rearrangement uses TRBV28 and TRBJ2-5, with a possible D match to TRBD2 (5 bases). There are 13 residues in the CDR3. Germline V gene data show CDR1 as MDHEN and CDR2 as SYDVKM. With 3 bases removed from V and 4 bases from J, the gap between germline ends came to 9 bases. The CDR3 DNA follows: TGTGCCAGCAGTTTTTTCCGGGGAGAGACCCAGTACTTC. Translating it yields CASSFFRGETQYF.

The rearrangement links TRBV6-2 or TRBV6-3 to TRBJ1-1; no firm D call. The CDR3 is 13 amino acids. Trimming took off 4 bases at V and 4 bases at J, with 10 bases between the two ends. CDR1 is MNHEY, CDR2 SVGEGT, per germline. CDR3 sequence reads: CASSFEAPTEAFF. As DNA, the CDR3 is TGTGCCAGCAGTTTCGAGGCCCCCACTGAAGCTTTCTTT.

The chain employs TRBV7-3 and TRBJ2-1, with D perhaps TRBD2 (5 bases). V was clipped by 3 bases and J by 0 bases, with 6 bases between them. Germline values: CDR1 SGHTA, CDR2 FQGTGA. This CDR3 comprises 14 residues. The DNA for the CDR3 is TGTGCCAGCAGCTTGGACTCCTCCTACAATGAGCAGTTCTTC. Translating gives CASSLDSSYNEQFF.

The chain couples TRBV10-3 to TRBJ2-5, with TRBD2 matching over 7 bases. In germline, CDR1 is ENHRY, CDR2 SYGVKD. The junction had 3 bases not matched to a gene; V was cut back by 0 bases and J by 2 bases. The CDR3 extends over 15 amino acids. The CDR3 DNA follows: TGTGCCATCAGTGAGTCGCCTAGCGGACAAGAGACCCAGTACTTC. It specifies CAISESPSGQETQYF.

This sequence joins TRBV7-8 and TRBJ1-5; D not certain. V was trimmed by 3 bases and J by 2 bases, leaving 8 bases between them. Germline V gives CDR1 SGHVS, CDR2 FQNEAQ. This CDR3 has 14 amino acids. The CDR3 nucleotides are TGTGCCAGCAGCTTTCGGTCGGGCAATCAGCCCCAGCATTTT. Residues: CASSFRSGNQPQHF. The whole variable domain, remainder taken from reference TRBV7-8 and TRBJ1-5, is GAGVSQSPRYKVAKRGQDVALRCDPISGHVSLFWYQQALGQGPEFLTYFQNEAQLDKSGLPSDRFFAERPEGSVSTLKIQRTQQEDSAVYLCASSFRSGNQPQHFGDGTRLSIL.

CDR3 loop: CASSSTSNEQFF. CDR3 nucleotides: TGTGCCAGCAGCTCTACCTCTAATGAGCAGTTCTTC. The chain carries TRBV7-8 and TRBJ2-1; D not resolved. CDR3 length: 12 residues. Germline CDR1 is SGHVS and CDR2 is FQNEAQ. The V and J ends lost 4 bases and 7 bases respectively, with 8 bases between them.

This chain connects TRBV27 to TRBJ2-3; 11 bases match TRBD2. The V gene's germline CDR1 is MNHEY and CDR2 SMNVEV (reference sequence). The CDR3 is 17 amino acids. V was clipped by 6 bases and J by 4 bases; unmatched bases: 12. The CDR3 sequence is CASSPLAGAFGADTQYF. The CDR3 coding sequence is TGTGCCAGCAGCCCACTAGCGGGAGCATTTGGGGCAGATACGCAGTATTTT.

The chain is built from TRBV7-6 and TRBJ2-1; 9 positions agree with TRBD2. V was clipped by 5 bases and J by 8 bases; unmatched bases: 13. The CDR3 is 16 amino acids. The germline gives CDR1 SGHVS, CDR2 FNYEAQ. CDR3 sequence reads: CASSRASGRWMDEQFF. The CDR3 region has the DNA TGTGCCAGCAGCCGGGCCAGCGGGAGGTGGATGGATGAGCAGTTCTTC.

CDR3 nucleotide sequence: TGTGCCAGCAGTAGGGACAGGGTGTGGGGCACCGGGGAGCTGTTTTTT. Its protein is CASSRDRVWGTGELFF. V gene TRBV2 combines with J gene TRBJ2-2; 9 bases align to TRBD1. V shed 5 bases and J 4 bases; nucleotides not matched to a gene: 8. Germline-derived CDR1 and CDR2 are SNHLY and FYNNEI. There are 16 residues in the CDR3. The entire variable domain, with the rest obtained from reference TRBV2 and TRBJ2-2, is as follows: EPEVTQTPSHQVTQMGQEVILRCVPISNHLYFYWYRQILGQKVEFLVSFYNNEISEKSEIFDDQFSVERPDGSNFTLKIRSTKLEDSAMYFCASSRDRVWGTGELFFGEGSRLTVL.

In its sample, this clone was seen once. The chain carries TRBV10-2 and TRBJ2-7, with D maybe TRBD1 (5 bases). CDR3 length: 14 amino acids. V was shortened by 8 bases and J by 7 bases, with 21 bases between the two germline ends. Germline V gene data show CDR1 as WSHSY and CDR2 as SAAADI. Written as DNA, the CDR3 is TGCGCCAGCGCAAAGGAAATAGGGGTGGAGGAGCAGTACTTC. This gives the protein CASAKEIGVEEQYF.

CDR3 in amino acids: CASSQRTSSLNEQFF. CDR3 DNA: TGTGCCAGCAGCCAAAGGACTAGTTCTCTCAATGAGCAGTTCTTC. This chain uses TRBV4-2 with TRBJ2-1; 7 bases align to TRBD2. Germline V CDR1 and CDR2: LGHNA, YNFKEQ. The CDR3 has 15 amino acids. Trimming cost V 2 bases and J 6 bases; bases outside gene matches: 7.

This chain connects TRBV6-5 to TRBJ2-3; D call uncertain. The CDR3 consists of 14 residues. In germline, CDR1 is MNHEY, CDR2 SVGAGI. Trimming stripped 5 bases from V and 5 bases from J, with 14 bases between. CDR3 loop: CASSPLWSGDTQYF. The CDR3, as DNA: TGTGCCAGCAGTCCCCTTTGGTCCGGAGATACGCAGTATTTT.

V usage is TRBV11-2 and J usage is TRBJ2-7, with D hard to call. Germline V gives CDR1 SGHAT, CDR2 FQNNGV. V lost 2 bases and J 3 bases, leaving 20 bases between the germline ends. CDR3 length: 17 residues. CDR3 nucleotides: TGTGCCAGCAGCTTATTGGTCAGCCCGGGTGGATACTACGAGCAGTACTTC. Translation: CASSLLVSPGGYYEQYF. The full variable domain, rest sourced from reference TRBV11-2 and TRBJ2-7, is EAGVAQSPRYKIIEKRQSVAFWCNPISGHATLYWYQQILGQGPKLLIQFQNNGVVDDSQLPKDRFSAERLKGVDSTLKIQPAKLEDSAVYLCASSLLVSPGGYYEQYFGPGTRLTVT.

With regard to this clone: The sample carries other DNA sequences with the same CDR3. This chain uses TRBV28 with TRBJ2-1; perhaps TRBD2 as D (6 bases). The CDR3 loop spans 15 amino acids. Deletions cut 3 bases from V and 0 bases from J, with 9 bases between. The V gene's germline CDR1 is MDHEN and CDR2 SYDVKM. CDR3: CASSFAGSSYNEQFF. In nucleotides, the CDR3 is TGTGCCAGCAGTTTTGCGGGGAGCTCCTACAATGAGCAGTTCTTC.

The chain couples TRBV29-1 to TRBJ1-1, with D possibly being TRBD1 (6 bases). This CDR3 comprises 14 residues. Germline V gene lookup returns CDR1 SQVTM and CDR2 ANQGSEA. The germline V and J ends were trimmed by 7 bases and 5 bases, with 20 bases remaining between them. This chain's CDR3 is CSATYGGALTEAFF. In nucleotides, the CDR3 is TGCAGCGCCACCTATGGGGGGGCGCTTACTGAAGCTTTCTTT. Variable domain in full (rest from reference TRBV29-1 and TRBJ1-1): SAVISQKPSRDICQRGTSLTIQCQVDSQVTMMFWYRQQPGQSLTLIATANQGSEATYESGFVIDKFPISRPNLTFSTLTVSNMSPEDSSIYLCSATYGGALTEAFFGQGTRLTVV.

The CDR3 region is CASSFEGAETQYF. CDR3 sequence (DNA): TGTGCCAGCAGCTTCGAGGGAGCGGAGACCCAGTACTTC. V gene TRBV11-3 combines with J gene TRBJ2-5; weak D call: TRBD2 (5 bases). The V end lost 3 bases, the J end lost 5 bases, and 10 bases lay between the germline ends. The CDR3 length is 13 residues. CDR1 is SGHNT, CDR2 YENEEA, per germline.

This rearrangement joins TRBV6-5 to TRBJ1-4; 7 positions agree with TRBD1. Germline V gene lookup returns CDR1 MNHEY and CDR2 SVGAGI. The CDR3 is made up of 12 amino acids. Trimming removed 7 bases from V and 10 bases from J; junction bases left unmatched: 6. CDR3 sequence reads: CASNTGARKLFF. The DNA of the CDR3 is TGTGCCAGCAACACAGGGGCGAGAAAACTGTTTTTT.

This chain uses TRBV6-4 with TRBJ2-7, with a possible D match to TRBD2 (5 bases). The germline V and J ends were trimmed by 4 bases and 0 bases, with 10 bases remaining between them. Germline values: CDR1 MRHNA, CDR2 SNTAGT. The CDR3 spans 14 residues. CDR3 amino acids: CASSATGNSYEQYF. DNA for the CDR3: TGTGCCAGCAGTGCAACCGGGAACTCCTACGAGCAGTACTTC.

The V call is TRBV25-1, the J call TRBJ1-2; a weak D match, TRBD1 (6 bases). Germline lookup yields CDR1 MGHDK and CDR2 SYGVNS. The V end was cut by 4 bases, the J end by 3 bases, with 15 bases between. The CDR3 loop spans 15 amino acids. In DNA, the CDR3 is TGTGCCAGCAGTGGACCAGGGGCGAGTGACTATGGCTACACCTTC. It yields the protein CASSGPGASDYGYTF.

This clone was seen just once. V usage is TRBV11-2 and J usage is TRBJ2-1; TRBD1 agrees at 9 bases. V was pared by 6 bases and J by 5 bases, with 5 bases of the junction left unmatched. Germline loops: CDR1 SGHAT, CDR2 FQNNGV. The CDR3 runs 14 residues. CDR3 sequence reads: CASRPTGGNNEQFF. The DNA for the CDR3 is TGTGCCAGCAGACCGACAGGGGGGAACAATGAGCAGTTCTTC.